These 22 T cell receptor beta chains were sequenced from one sample in a study of T-cell reconstitution after alpha-beta-depleted transplantation in children. As it was prepared, the TCRbeta library received unique molecular identifiers. TCRdb independently ran MiXCR on the PCR reads; one entry per CDR3 protein. The table lists about 870,000 distinct CDR3 sequences, approximately 15% of them singletons. Here the sequenced sample was PBMCs, mostly from graft donor cells, taken 360 days after TCRalphabeta/CD19-depleted stem cell transplant. These receptors all come from a male patient between 5 and 17 years old who had a stem cell transplant for acute lymphoblastic leukemia, so the T cells may come from the graft donor.

This clonotype was recorded many times. The rearrangement joins TRBV7-9 to TRBJ2-7; a weak D match, TRBD1 (6 bases). CDR3 length: 14 amino acids. Germline loops: CDR1 SEHNR, CDR2 FQNEAQ (reference sequence). Trimming pared 3 bases from V and 0 bases from J, leaving 9 bases between. The CDR3 region has the DNA TGTGCCAGCAGCTTCCGGGACAACTCCTACGAGCAGTACTTC. It encodes CASSFRDNSYEQYF. Supplemented by reference TRBV7-9 and TRBJ2-7, the full variable domain reads DTGVSQNPRHKITKRGQNVTFRCDPISEHNRLYWYRQTLGQGPEFLTYFQNEAQLEKSRLLSDRFSAERPKGSFSTLEIQRTEQGDSAMYLCASSFRDNSYEQYFGPGTRLTVT.

This clonotype was counted only a few times. The chain has TRBV10-1 and TRBJ2-2; TRBD1 is a possible D gene (6 bases). Germline V gene sequence: CDR1 WNHNN, CDR2 SYGVQD (reference sequence). The CDR3 length is 13 residues. The V end lost 6 bases, the J end lost 6 bases, and 11 bases lay between the germline ends. CDR3 sequence (DNA): TGCGCCAGCAGGCTAACAGGGTCCGGGGAGCTGTTTTTT. Amino acids: CASRLTGSGELFF.

The V and J genes are TRBV5-1 and TRBJ2-7; 9 bases match TRBD2. CDR1 and CDR2 (germline): SGHRS, YFSETQ. This CDR3 region has 16 residues. Trimming took 0 bases from V and 5 from J; bases not matched to a gene: 9. The CDR3 spells CASSLGDSGRNNEQYF. CDR3 DNA: TGCGCCAGCAGCTTGGGTGATAGCGGGAGAAATAACGAGCAGTACTTC.

J is TRBJ2-1 and V is TRBV5-5, with a possible D match to TRBD2 (7 bases). Germline CDR1 and CDR2: SGHKS and YYEKEE (reference sequence). This CDR3 contains 17 residues. V was clipped by 3 bases and J by 3 bases, with 19 bases between them. CDR3 protein: CASSSLQGRESYNEQFF. In nucleotides, the CDR3 is TGTGCCAGCAGCTCCCTCCAGGGGCGGGAGAGCTACAATGAGCAGTTCTTC.

The V call is TRBV27, the J call TRBJ2-1; TRBD1 matches 7 bases. The junction had 8 bases not matched to a gene; V was cut back by 5 bases and J by 7 bases. The CDR3 extends over 14 amino acids. The germline V gene encodes CDR1 MNHEY and CDR2 SMNVEV (reference sequence). The CDR3 sequence: CASSPTNRGNEQFF. In DNA, the CDR3 is TGTGCCAGCAGTCCGACCAACAGGGGTAATGAGCAGTTCTTC.

The chain uses TRBV10-3 and TRBJ1-2, with D hard to call. Germline loops: CDR1 ENHRY, CDR2 SYGVKD. The CDR3 is 14 amino acids. Trimming cost V 1 base and J 2 bases, with 8 bases left between them. The CDR3 loop reads CAISELLGNYGYTF. The DNA for the CDR3 is TGTGCCATCAGTGAGTTGCTAGGAAACTATGGCTACACCTTC.

This chain links TRBV28 with TRBJ1-5, with D possibly TRBD1 on 6 matching bases. CDR1 is MDHEN and CDR2 is SYDVKM in the germline V gene. Trimming stripped 5 bases from V and 4 bases from J, with 21 bases between. The CDR3 runs 17 residues. The CDR3, as DNA: TGTGCCAGCAGTCCTCACCCCACTTACAGGGCAAATCAGCCCCAGCATTTT. Translating gives CASSPHPTYRANQPQHF.

The V gene is TRBV29-1, the J gene TRBJ1-2; no reliable D call. CDR3 length: 12 amino acids. Germline assignment: CDR1 SQVTM and CDR2 ANQGSEA. CDR3 sequence (DNA): TGCGGGGTCCTTACGGTGGACTATGGCTACACCTTC. It yields the protein CGVLTVDYGYTF. The whole variable domain, filled in from reference TRBV29-1 and TRBJ1-2, reads SAVISQKPSRDICQRGTSLTIQCQVDSQVTMMFWYRQQPGQSLTLIATANQGSEATYESGFVIDKFPISRPNLTFSTLTVSNMSPEDSSIYLCGVLTVDYGYTFGSGTRLTVV.

This clonotype was seen ten or more times. J is TRBJ2-7 and V is TRBV15, with D perhaps matching TRBD1 (6 bases). CDR3 size: 18 residues. The ends were cut back, 0 bases at V and 2 bases at J, with 20 bases in the middle. CDR1 and CDR2 from the germline V gene are LNHNV and YYDKDF (reference sequence). For the CDR3, the DNA is TGTGCCACCAGCAGAGATTATTGGGGGCGAGGGTCTCCCTACGAGCAGTACTTC. This sequence encodes CATSRDYWGRGSPYEQYF.

V gene TRBV6-1 combines with J gene TRBJ2-6; D is undetermined. Germline assignment: CDR1 MNHNS and CDR2 SASEGT. This CDR3 contains 15 residues. Trimming pared 6 bases from V and 0 bases from J, leaving 9 bases between. The CDR3 DNA sequence: TGTGCCAGCAGCATACAGAGCTCTGGGGCCAACGTCCTGACTTTC. This encodes CASSIQSSGANVLTF.

This clonotype was seen ten or more times. The chain is built from TRBV12-3 or TRBV12-4 and TRBJ2-3, with TRBD1 matching 7 bases. Trimming at V came to 2 bases and at J to 7 bases, leaving 9 bases not matched to a gene. The CDR3 runs 15 residues. This CDR3 reads CASSLLQGLSNTQYF. CDR3 coding DNA: TGTGCCAGCAGTTTACTACAGGGGTTATCAAATACGCAGTATTTT.

The V gene is TRBV19, the J gene TRBJ2-5, with 10 bases that match TRBD2. Germline values: CDR1 LNHDA, CDR2 SQIVND (reference sequence). The CDR3 sequence is 13 residues long. V lost 6 bases to trimming and J lost 4 bases; unmatched junction nucleotides: 2. CDR3 nucleotides: TGTGCCAGTAGAAGACTAGCGGGAGAGACCCAGTACTTC. As protein: CASRRLAGETQYF. Using reference TRBV19 and TRBJ2-5 for the parts outside the CDR3, the full variable domain is DGGITQSPKYLFRKEGQNVTLSCEQNLNHDAMYWYRQDPGQGLRLIYYSQIVNDFQKGDIAEGYSVSREKKESFPLTVTSAQKNPTAFYLCASRRLAGETQYFGPGTRLLVL.

The chain links TRBV29-1 to TRBJ1-4; D gene uncertain. The CDR3 contains 16 residues. V shed 0 bases and J shed 4 bases, with 15 bases lying between them. The germline gives CDR1 SQVTM, CDR2 ANQGSEA. The DNA for the CDR3 is TGCAGCGTTGAAGAACGTCACGTGGGGATTAATGAAAAACTGTTTTTT. Protein sequence: CSVEERHVGINEKLFF.

This clonotype occurred many times. The J gene is TRBJ2-1, the V gene TRBV5-1; tentative D call: TRBD1 (6 bases). Trimming pared 3 bases from V and 7 bases from J, leaving 14 bases between. CDR1 SGHRS and CDR2 YFSETQ come from the germline V gene. The CDR3 runs 14 residues. CDR3 sequence reads: CASSYQGIPNEQFF. Written as DNA, the CDR3 is TGCGCCAGCAGCTATCAGGGGATACCTAATGAGCAGTTCTTC. Using reference TRBV5-1 and TRBJ2-1 for the parts outside the CDR3, the full variable domain is KAGVTQTPRYLIKTRGQQVTLSCSPISGHRSVSWYQQTPGQGLQFLFEYFSETQRNKGNFPGRFSGRQFSNSRSEMNVSTLELGDSALYLCASSYQGIPNEQFFGPGTRLTVL.

This clonotype showed up just a few times. The V and J genes are TRBV11-3 and TRBJ2-4; TRBD1 agrees at 9 bases. Trimming took 6 bases from V and 15 from J; bases not matched to a gene: 12. This CDR3 spans 13 amino acids. Germline CDR1 SGHNT, CDR2 YENEEA. For the CDR3, the DNA is TGTGCCAGCAGTCGACAGGGGGAATTTGTTCGGTACTTC. Amino acid sequence: CASSRQGEFVRYF. The full variable domain, rest sourced from reference TRBV11-3 and TRBJ2-4, is EAGVVQSPRYKIIEKKQPVAFWCNPISGHNTLYWYLQNLGQGPELLIRYENEEAVDDSQLPKDRFSAERLKGVDSTLKIQPAELGDSAVYLCASSRQGEFVRYFGAGTRLSVL.

V gene TRBV29-1 combines with J gene TRBJ2-5; D gene ambiguous. The germline CDR1 and CDR2 sequences are SQVTM and ANQGSEA. Trimming removed 6 bases at V and 8 bases at J, with 4 bases between. The CDR3 length is 8 residues. CDR3 residues: CSVDTQYF. In DNA, the CDR3 is TGCAGCGTAGACACCCAGTACTTC.

The chain couples TRBV4-1 to TRBJ1-5, with D hard to call. Trimming took off 3 bases at V and 3 bases at J, with 3 bases between the two ends. There are 12 residues in the CDR3. CDR1 MGHRA and CDR2 YSYEKL come from the germline V gene. CDR3 region: CASSQVNQPQHF. The CDR3 region has the DNA TGCGCCAGCAGCCAGGTCAATCAGCCCCAGCATTTT.

This clonotype has only a few counts. The chain combines TRBV7-6 with TRBJ2-7, with TRBD2 identical over 9 bases. The length of the CDR3 is 16 residues. V shed 0 bases, J shed 2 bases, and the junction held 5 bases outside the gene matches. In germline, CDR1 is SGHVS, CDR2 FNYEAQ. CDR3 coding DNA: TGTGCCAGCAGCTTAGCAGCGGGAGGAAAAGCCTACGAGCAGTACTTC. Translating gives CASSLAAGGKAYEQYF.

This clonotype was detected many times. The V and J genes are TRBV12-3 or TRBV12-4 and TRBJ2-1; TRBD2 matches 11 bases. There are 15 residues in the CDR3. V trimming: 3 bases; J trimming: 8 bases; junction bases outside the gene matches: 6. The CDR3 protein is CASSLRLAGYHEQFF. The CDR3 DNA reads TGTGCCAGCAGTTTGAGACTAGCGGGGTATCATGAGCAGTTCTTC.

This clonotype was observed a handful of times. The chain recombines TRBV11-3 with TRBJ2-1; 15 nucleotides line up with TRBD2. V lost 2 bases to trimming and J lost 10 bases; unmatched junction nucleotides: 3. The CDR3 sequence is 15 residues long. Germline CDR1 and CDR2: SGHNT and YENEEA. The CDR3, as DNA: TGTGCCAGCAGCTTACGGACTAGCGGGAGGGACGAGCAGTTCTTC. It codes for CASSLRTSGRDEQFF.

At least ten counts were recorded for this clonotype. The chain recombines TRBV5-1 with TRBJ2-1, with 13 bases fitting TRBD2. The CDR3 loop spans 17 amino acids. Losses at the gene ends were 0 bases for V and 8 bases for J; bases not matched to a gene: 8. CDR1 SGHRS and CDR2 YFSETQ come from the germline V gene. The CDR3 coding sequence is TGCGCCAGCAGCTTGGCCGGACTAGCGGGAGTTAATTATGAGCAGTTCTTC. The encoded protein is CASSLAGLAGVNYEQFF.

This clonotype was detected a few times. V and J are TRBV20-1 and TRBJ2-3; D is possibly TRBD2 (5 bases). Germline V gene lookup returns CDR1 DFQATT and CDR2 SNEGSKA (reference sequence). V shed 3 bases and J shed 1 base, with 14 bases lying between them. CDR3 size: 15 residues. CDR3: CSARGGSLRTDTQYF. The CDR3 region has the DNA TGCAGTGCTAGGGGTGGGAGCCTCCGCACAGATACGCAGTATTTT.